The clone carrying this T cell receptor (beta chain) was recorded many times. The antigen is not known. This entry comes from a study of T cell repertoires in cytomegalovirus infection. Across the whole study: It was the public TCR beta signatures that indicated both CMV infection and matching HLA type. Notes on the study in general: The ex vivo response showed dominance by HLA-C-restricted CMV-specific TCR beta clonotypes.

This CDR3 has 17 amino acids. The V segment lost 6 bases and the J segment 3 bases; nucleotides outside the gene matches: 15. CDR1 MNHEY and CDR2 SVGAGI come from the germline V gene. Using its own MiXCR run on the reads, TCRdb lists one record per CDR3 protein. There are around 440,000 distinct CDR3 sequences in the sample; roughly 12% occur only once, and about 9.4% lies in the top ten. This rearrangement joins TRBV6-5 to TRBJ2-5; TRBD2 matches at 8 bases. The origin of this receptor is a human donor in good health (CMV status not recorded). Some clones in this sample may be carry-over from other donors' samples. What was sequenced was PBMCs. The CDR3 spells CASRPSTFGRAEETQYF. The CDR3 DNA reads as TGTGCCAGCAGGCCCTCAACTTTCGGGAGGGCCGAAGAGACCCAGTACTTC.